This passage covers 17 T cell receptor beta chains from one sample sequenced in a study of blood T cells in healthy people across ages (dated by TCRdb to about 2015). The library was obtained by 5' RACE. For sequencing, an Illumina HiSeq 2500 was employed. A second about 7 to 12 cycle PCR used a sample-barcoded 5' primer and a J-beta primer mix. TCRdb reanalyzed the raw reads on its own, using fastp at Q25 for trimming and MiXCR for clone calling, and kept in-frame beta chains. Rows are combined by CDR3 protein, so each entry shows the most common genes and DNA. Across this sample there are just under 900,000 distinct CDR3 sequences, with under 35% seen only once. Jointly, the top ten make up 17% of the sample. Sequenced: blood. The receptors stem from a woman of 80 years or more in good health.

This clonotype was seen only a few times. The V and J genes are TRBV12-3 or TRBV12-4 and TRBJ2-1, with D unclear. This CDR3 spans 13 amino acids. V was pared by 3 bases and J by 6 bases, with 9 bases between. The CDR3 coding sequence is TGTGCCAGCAGTTTCGCACGAGTCAATGAGCAGTTCTTC. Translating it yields CASSFARVNEQFF.

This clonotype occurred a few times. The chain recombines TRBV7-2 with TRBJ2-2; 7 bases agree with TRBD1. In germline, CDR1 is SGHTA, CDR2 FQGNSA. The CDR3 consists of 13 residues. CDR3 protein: CATDRANTGELFF. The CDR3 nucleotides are TGTGCTACCGACAGGGCGAACACCGGGGAGCTGTTTTTT.

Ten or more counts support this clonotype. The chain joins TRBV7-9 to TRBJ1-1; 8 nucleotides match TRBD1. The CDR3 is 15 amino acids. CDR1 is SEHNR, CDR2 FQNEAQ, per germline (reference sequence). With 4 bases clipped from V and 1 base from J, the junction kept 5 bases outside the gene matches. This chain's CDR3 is CASSSRTGRNTEAFF. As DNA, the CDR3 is TGTGCCAGCAGCTCCCGGACAGGGAGGAACACTGAAGCTTTCTTT.

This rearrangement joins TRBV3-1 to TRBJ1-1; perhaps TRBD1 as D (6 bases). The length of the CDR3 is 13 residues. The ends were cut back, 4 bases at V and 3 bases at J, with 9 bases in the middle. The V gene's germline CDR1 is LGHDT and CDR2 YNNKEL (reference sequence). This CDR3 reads CASSRQVYTEAFF. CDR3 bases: TGTGCCAGCAGCCGACAGGTGTACACTGAAGCTTTCTTT.

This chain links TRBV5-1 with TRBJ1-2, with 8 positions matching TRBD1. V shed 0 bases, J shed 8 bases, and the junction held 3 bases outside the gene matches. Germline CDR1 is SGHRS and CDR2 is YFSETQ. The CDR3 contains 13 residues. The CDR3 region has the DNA TGCGCCAGCAGCTTGGACGGGACAGGCGGCTACACCTTC. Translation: CASSLDGTGGYTF.

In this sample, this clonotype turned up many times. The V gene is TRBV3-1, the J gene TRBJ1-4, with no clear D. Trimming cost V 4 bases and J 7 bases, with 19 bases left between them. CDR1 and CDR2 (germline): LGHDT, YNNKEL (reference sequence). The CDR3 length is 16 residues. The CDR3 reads CASSPPGRVLGEKLFF. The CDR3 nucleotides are TGTGCCAGCAGCCCCCCCGGACGGGTATTGGGTGAAAAACTGTTTTTT.

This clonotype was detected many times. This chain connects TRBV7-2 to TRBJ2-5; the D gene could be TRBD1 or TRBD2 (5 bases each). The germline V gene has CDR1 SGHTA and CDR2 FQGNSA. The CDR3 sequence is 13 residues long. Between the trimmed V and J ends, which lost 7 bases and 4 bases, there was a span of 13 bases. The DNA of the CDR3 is TGTGCCAGCAACTTCCGGGACGGAGAGACCCAGTACTTC. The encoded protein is CASNFRDGETQYF.

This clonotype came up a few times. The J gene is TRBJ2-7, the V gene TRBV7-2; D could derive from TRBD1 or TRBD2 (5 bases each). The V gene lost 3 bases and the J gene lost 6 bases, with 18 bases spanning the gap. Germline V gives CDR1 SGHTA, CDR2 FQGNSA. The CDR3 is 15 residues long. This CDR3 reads CASSFWGLGLGEQYF. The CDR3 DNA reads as TGTGCCAGCAGCTTCTGGGGGTTGGGGCTGGGCGAGCAGTACTTC.

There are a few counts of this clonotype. In DNA form, the CDR3 reads TGCGCCAGCAGCTTGGCGCAGGGTAACACCTACGAGCAGTACTTC. This translates into CASSLAQGNTYEQYF. This rearrangement joins TRBV5-1 to TRBJ2-7; possible D gene TRBD1, 5 bases. The V gene lost 0 bases and the J gene lost 2 bases, with 12 bases spanning the gap. The CDR3 consists of 15 residues. The germline gives CDR1 SGHRS, CDR2 YFSETQ. The full variable domain, completed using reference TRBV5-1 and TRBJ2-7, is KAGVTQTPRYLIKTRGQQVTLSCSPISGHRSVSWYQQTPGQGLQFLFEYFSETQRNKGNFPGRFSGRQFSNSRSEMNVSTLELGDSALYLCASSLAQGNTYEQYFGPGTRLTVT.

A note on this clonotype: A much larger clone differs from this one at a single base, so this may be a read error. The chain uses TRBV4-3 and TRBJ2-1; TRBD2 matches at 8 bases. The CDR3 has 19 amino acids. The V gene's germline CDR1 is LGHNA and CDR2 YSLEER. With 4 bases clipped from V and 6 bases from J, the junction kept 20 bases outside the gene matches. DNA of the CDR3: TGCGCCAGCAGCCTTAGAGGGGACCGGGGGGGGTGGATCGGCAATGAGCAGTTCTTC. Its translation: CASSLRGDRGGWIGNEQFF.

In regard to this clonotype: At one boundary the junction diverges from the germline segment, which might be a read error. The DNA for the CDR3 is TGTGCCAGCAGATCTCTAGCGGGGAACTCAGATACGCAATATTTT. Protein sequence: CASRSLAGNSDTQYF. The chain is built from TRBV12-3 or TRBV12-4 and TRBJ2-3, with TRBD2 matching 9 bases. This CDR3 spans 15 amino acids.

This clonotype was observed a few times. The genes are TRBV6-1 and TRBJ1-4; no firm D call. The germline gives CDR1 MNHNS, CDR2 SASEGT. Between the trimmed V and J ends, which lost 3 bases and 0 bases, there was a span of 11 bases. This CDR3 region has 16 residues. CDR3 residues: CASSDHRPATNEKLFF. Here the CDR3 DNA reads TGTGCCAGCAGTGATCACAGACCAGCAACTAATGAAAAACTGTTTTTT.

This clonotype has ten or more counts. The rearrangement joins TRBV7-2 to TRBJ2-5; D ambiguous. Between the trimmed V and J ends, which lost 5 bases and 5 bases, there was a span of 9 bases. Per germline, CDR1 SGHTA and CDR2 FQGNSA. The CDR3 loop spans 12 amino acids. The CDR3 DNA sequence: TGTGCCAGCAGCCTCTTGCGGGAGACCCAGTACTTC. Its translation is CASSLLRETQYF.

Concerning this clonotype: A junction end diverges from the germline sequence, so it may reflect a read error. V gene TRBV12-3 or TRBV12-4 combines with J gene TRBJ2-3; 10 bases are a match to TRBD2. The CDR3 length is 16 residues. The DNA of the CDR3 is TGTGCCAGCAGTTTACAAGCGGGGGGGAGAACAGATGCGCAGTATTTT. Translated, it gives CASSLQAGGRTDAQYF.

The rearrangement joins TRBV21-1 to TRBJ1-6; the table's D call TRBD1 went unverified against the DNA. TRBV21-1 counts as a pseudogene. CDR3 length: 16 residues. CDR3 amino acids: CASSKAGGRGNSPLHF. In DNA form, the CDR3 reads TGTGCCAGCAGCAAAGCGGGGGGCAGGGGGAATTCACCCCTCCACTTT.

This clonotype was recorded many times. CDR3 loop: CSGTGGDYGYTF. CDR3 DNA: TGCAGCGGGACAGGGGGCGACTATGGCTACACCTTC. The gene calls are TRBV20-1 and TRBJ1-2; 12 bases are a match to TRBD1. CDR3 length equals 12 residues. Germline CDR1 and CDR2: DFQATT and SNEGSKA (reference sequence).

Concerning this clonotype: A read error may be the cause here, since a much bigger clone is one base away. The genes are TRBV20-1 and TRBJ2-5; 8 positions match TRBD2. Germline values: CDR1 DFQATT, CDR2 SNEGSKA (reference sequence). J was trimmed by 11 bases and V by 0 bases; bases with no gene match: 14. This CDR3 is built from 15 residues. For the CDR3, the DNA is TGCAGTGCTAGAGATCCGAAGCGGGGGTACAATGAGCAGTACTTC. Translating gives CSARDPKRGYNEQYF.